The 23 T cell receptor beta chains in this list originate from one sample, sequenced in a study of blood T cell repertoires in COVID-19. Measured with immunoSEQ multiplex PCR; TCRdb has only the in-frame clones, and not every one. The sample lists more than 150,000 clones; 75% to 90% were seen once. The sequenced material came from peripheral blood. These receptors were collected from an older woman with acute or convalescent COVID-19.

CDR3 protein: CASSPLNNEQFF. The DNA of the CDR3 is TGTGCCAGCAGCCCCCTTAACAATGAGCAGTTCTTC. The chain combines TRBV6-5 with TRBJ2-1; no reliable D call. Germline-derived CDR1 and CDR2 are MNHEY and SVGAGI. V dropped 6 bases and J dropped 5 bases, with 8 bases sitting between them. The CDR3 sequence is 12 residues long.

The CDR3 protein is CASSLRDRGRGSPLHF. The CDR3 bases are TGTGCCAGCTCACTGCGGGACAGGGGGCGCGGTTCACCCCTCCACTTT. The chain combines TRBV18 with TRBJ1-6, with 12 bases lining up with TRBD1. This CDR3 region has 16 residues. V shed 4 bases, J shed 9 bases, and the junction held 7 bases outside the gene matches. Germline CDR1 is KGHSH and CDR2 is LQKENI.

The chain uses TRBV9 and TRBJ1-3; D is ambiguous. The CDR3 totals 16 residues. The V gene lost 0 bases and the J gene lost 1 base, with 11 bases spanning the gap. CDR1 and CDR2 from the germline V gene are SGDLS and YYNGEE. The CDR3 loop reads CASSVARRISGNTIYF. The DNA for the CDR3 is TGTGCCAGCAGCGTAGCGAGGCGGATTTCTGGAAACACCATATATTTT.

V and J are TRBV2 and TRBJ2-5; 9 positions match TRBD1. The germline V gene has CDR1 SNHLY and CDR2 FYNNEI. The V gene end was trimmed by 6 bases and the J gene end by 5 bases; junction bases not matched to a gene: 13. The CDR3 totals 16 residues. The CDR3 region has the DNA TGTGCCAGCAGACCCTGGGACAGGGCCCTCTGGGAGACCCAGTACTTC. It specifies CASRPWDRALWETQYF.

The genes are TRBV4-2 and TRBJ2-5; D call uncertain. Germline CDR1 reads LGHNA; CDR2 reads YNFKEQ. V was trimmed by 0 bases and J by 5 bases, leaving 25 bases between them. The CDR3 consists of 19 residues. The CDR3: CASSQDESPWRHPRETQYF. CDR3 DNA: TGTGCCAGCAGCCAAGATGAATCCCCCTGGCGCCACCCGAGGGAGACCCAGTACTTC.

This clone turned up a few times. This chain joins TRBV4-1 and TRBJ2-7; TRBD1 matches at 7 bases. V was pared by 0 bases and J by 2 bases, with 4 bases of the junction left unmatched. CDR1 and CDR2 from the germline V gene are MGHRA and YSYEKL. The CDR3 length is 15 residues. The CDR3 reads CASSQDWDSTYEQYF. In DNA, the CDR3 is TGCGCCAGCAGCCAAGACTGGGACAGTACCTACGAGCAGTACTTC.

V is TRBV4-3 and J is TRBJ1-6; TRBD1 might be the D (5 bases). This CDR3 spans 16 amino acids. CDR1 is LGHNA and CDR2 is YSLEER in the germline V gene. The V end lost 0 bases, the J end lost 5 bases, and 11 bases lay between the germline ends. For the CDR3, the DNA is TGCGCCAGCAGCCAAGATCATTCGGACAATAATTCACCCCTCCACTTT. Protein product: CASSQDHSDNNSPLHF.

The chain combines TRBV7-2 with TRBJ2-3; 10 bases fit TRBD2. Germline assignment: CDR1 SGHTA and CDR2 FQGNSA. The CDR3 totals 16 residues. With V trimmed by 3 bases and J by 6 bases, 9 bases remained unmatched. CDR3 protein: CASSFLAGATRDTQYF. The CDR3 nucleotides are TGTGCCAGCAGCTTCCTAGCGGGGGCCACCCGGGATACGCAGTATTTT.

The V gene is TRBV3-1 (or the pseudogene TRBV3-2), the J gene TRBJ1-2, with D maybe TRBD1 (5 bases). There are 12 residues in the CDR3. Trimming stripped 1 base from V and 13 bases from J, with 13 bases between. Germline lookup yields CDR1 LGHDT and CDR2 YNNKEL (reference sequence). CDR3 coding DNA: TGTGCCAGCAGCCAAGGGTTCAGGGTGGGCACCTTC. Protein product: CASSQGFRVGTF.

The V call is TRBV2, the J call TRBJ2-7; TRBD2 agrees at 10 bases. CDR1 SNHLY and CDR2 FYNNEI come from the germline V gene. The length of the CDR3 is 15 residues. The V gene end was trimmed by 4 bases and the J gene end by 6 bases; junction bases not matched to a gene: 9. CDR3 region: CASSVLLAGDLEQYF. The CDR3 coding sequence is TGTGCCAGCAGTGTTTTGCTAGCGGGGGATCTCGAGCAGTACTTC.

The rearrangement joins TRBV18 to TRBJ2-1; D may be TRBD1 (7 bases). The ends were cut back, 4 bases at V and 12 bases at J, with 13 bases in the middle. Per the germline V gene, CDR1 is KGHSH and CDR2 is LQKENI. The CDR3 length is 12 residues. The CDR3 protein is CASSLLRGVQFF. The CDR3 region has the DNA TGTGCCAGCTCACTACTCAGGGGGGTGCAGTTCTTC. The variable domain in full, with the rest retrieved from reference TRBV18 and TRBJ2-1, is NAGVMQNPRHLVRRRGQEARLRCSPMKGHSHVYWYRQLPEEGLKFMVYLQKENIIDESGMPKERFSAEFPKEGPSILRIQQVVRGDSAAYFCASSLLRGVQFFGPGTRLTVL.

The chain employs TRBV7-9 and TRBJ2-1, with D possibly matching TRBD1 (6 bases). V lost 5 bases, J lost 8 bases, and 16 bases lay in between. The V gene's germline CDR1 is SEHNR and CDR2 FQNEAQ (reference sequence). There are 14 residues in the CDR3. The CDR3 spells CASSKRGIVHEQFF. In DNA form, the CDR3 reads TGTGCCAGCAGCAAAAGGGGGATAGTCCATGAGCAGTTCTTC.

J is TRBJ2-7 and V is TRBV2, with D perhaps TRBD1 (5 bases). The CDR3 covers 16 residues. In germline, CDR1 is SNHLY, CDR2 FYNNEI. V lost 6 bases and J lost 3, with 21 bases in between. The CDR3 spells CASSASPDRAFYEQYV. DNA for the CDR3: TGTGCCAGCAGCGCCTCCCCCGACAGAGCGTTCTACGAGCAGTACGTC.

The chain joins TRBV7-2 to TRBJ2-1; TRBD2 aligns across 12 bases. J was trimmed by 9 bases and V by 3 bases; bases with no gene match: 6. Germline lookup yields CDR1 SGHTA and CDR2 FQGNSA. The CDR3 sequence is 15 residues long. CDR3 protein: CASSLLAGGRGEQFF. In nucleotides, the CDR3 is TGTGCCAGCAGCTTGCTAGCGGGGGGGCGGGGTGAGCAGTTCTTC.

The chain employs TRBV4-3 and TRBJ1-2; D perhaps matches TRBD1 (5 bases). The germline V gene encodes CDR1 LGHNA and CDR2 YSLEER. Trimming pared 0 bases from V and 2 bases from J, leaving 16 bases between. The CDR3 is 17 amino acids. CDR3 loop: CASSQEGGAAGNYGYTF. CDR3 nucleotides: TGCGCCAGCAGCCAAGAGGGCGGCGCAGCAGGGAACTATGGCTACACCTTC.

The chain links TRBV27 to TRBJ2-5; the match to TRBD1 covers 7 bases. V lost 3 bases and J lost 0; bases outside the gene matches: 7. CDR1 is MNHEY and CDR2 is SMNVEV in the germline V gene (reference sequence). The CDR3 runs 16 residues. CDR3 loop: CASSFGYRGYQETQYF. Here the CDR3 DNA reads TGTGCCAGCAGTTTCGGGTACAGGGGTTACCAAGAGACCCAGTACTTC.

The chain combines TRBV5-1 with TRBJ1-2; TRBD1 agrees at 8 bases. Germline CDR1 is SGHRS and CDR2 is YFSETQ. The V segment lost 1 base and the J segment 7 bases; nucleotides outside the gene matches: 9. The CDR3 covers 15 residues. The chain's CDR3 is CASSLLSQGASGYTF. In nucleotides, the CDR3 is TGCGCCAGCAGCTTGCTTAGCCAGGGGGCCTCTGGCTACACCTTC. Complete variable domain (other parts from reference TRBV5-1 and TRBJ1-2): KAGVTQTPRYLIKTRGQQVTLSCSPISGHRSVSWYQQTPGQGLQFLFEYFSETQRNKGNFPGRFSGRQFSNSRSEMNVSTLELGDSALYLCASSLLSQGASGYTFGSGTRLTVV.

The J gene is TRBJ1-5, the V gene TRBV19; TRBD1 is a possible D gene (5 bases). The CDR3 loop spans 13 amino acids. The germline V and J ends were trimmed by 7 bases and 5 bases, with 12 bases remaining between them. CDR1 is LNHDA and CDR2 is SQIVND in the germline V gene (reference sequence). CDR3 loop: CASMGPVHQPQHF. As DNA, the CDR3 is TGTGCCAGTATGGGGCCAGTTCATCAGCCCCAGCATTTT.

The genes are TRBV4-2 and TRBJ1-2; D is unclear. The CDR3 consists of 13 residues. Germline-derived CDR1 and CDR2 are LGHNA and YNFKEQ. V lost 0 bases and J 11 bases, leaving 13 bases between the germline ends. The CDR3 reads CASSQDMGQMYTF. The CDR3 DNA reads as TGTGCCAGCAGCCAAGATATGGGCCAGATGTACACCTTC.

The chain carries TRBV18 and TRBJ2-3; maybe TRBD2 (5 bases). The CDR3 covers 16 residues. Trimming cost V 1 base and J 2 bases, with 13 bases left between them. Germline values: CDR1 KGHSH, CDR2 LQKENI. CDR3 loop: CASSPRTERSTDTQYF. The CDR3 DNA follows: TGTGCCAGCTCACCACGGACTGAAAGGTCCACAGATACGCAGTATTTT.

The rearrangement joins TRBV27 to TRBJ1-2; D is undetermined. Germline values: CDR1 MNHEY, CDR2 SMNVEV (reference sequence). CDR3 length: 18 residues. Trimming left V 3 bases short and J 4 bases short, with 24 bases between. The CDR3, as DNA: TGTGCCAGCAGTTTTAGGGTTCCCGGGATCATGGTGAGCTATGGCTACACCTTC. Its translation: CASSFRVPGIMVSYGYTF.

The chain recombines TRBV6-1 with TRBJ2-7; tentatively, D is TRBD1 (6 bases). The CDR3 length is 12 residues. CDR1 is MNHNS and CDR2 is SASEGT in the germline V gene. The CDR3 bases are TGTGCCAGCAGTGAAGCGGGACATTTAGCGCACGTC. Translated: CASSEAGHLAHV.

The chain carries TRBV5-5 and TRBJ1-3; D is perhaps TRBD1 (6 bases). Trimming removed 0 bases from V and 7 bases from J, with 14 bases in between. The germline CDR1 and CDR2 sequences are SGHKS and YYEKEE (reference sequence). This CDR3 region has 15 residues. CDR3 loop: CASSLGQPQGNTIYF. Written as DNA, the CDR3 is TGTGCCAGCAGCTTGGGACAGCCCCAGGGGAACACCATATATTTT.